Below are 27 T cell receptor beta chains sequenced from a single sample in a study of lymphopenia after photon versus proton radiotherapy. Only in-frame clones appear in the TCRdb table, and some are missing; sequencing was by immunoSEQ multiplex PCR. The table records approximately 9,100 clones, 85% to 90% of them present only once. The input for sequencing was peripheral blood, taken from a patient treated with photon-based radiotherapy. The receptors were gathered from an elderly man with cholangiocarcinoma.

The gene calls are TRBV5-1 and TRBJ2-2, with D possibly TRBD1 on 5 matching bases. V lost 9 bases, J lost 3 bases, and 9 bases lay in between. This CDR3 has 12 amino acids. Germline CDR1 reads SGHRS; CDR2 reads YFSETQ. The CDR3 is CATGFYTGELFF. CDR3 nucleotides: TGCGCCACAGGGTTCTACACCGGGGAGCTGTTTTTT.

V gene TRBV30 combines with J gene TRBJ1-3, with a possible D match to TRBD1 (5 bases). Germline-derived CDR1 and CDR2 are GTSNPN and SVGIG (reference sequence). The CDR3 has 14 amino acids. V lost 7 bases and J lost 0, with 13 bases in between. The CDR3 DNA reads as TGTGCCTTAGGGGAGGGTTACTCTGGAAACACCATATATTTT. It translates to CALGEGYSGNTIYF.

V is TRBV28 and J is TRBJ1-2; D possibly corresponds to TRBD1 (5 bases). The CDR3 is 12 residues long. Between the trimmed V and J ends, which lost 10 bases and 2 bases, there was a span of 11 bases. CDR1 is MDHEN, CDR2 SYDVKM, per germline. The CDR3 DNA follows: TGTGCCACAGGGAATGAAAACTATGGCTACACCTTC. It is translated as CATGNENYGYTF.

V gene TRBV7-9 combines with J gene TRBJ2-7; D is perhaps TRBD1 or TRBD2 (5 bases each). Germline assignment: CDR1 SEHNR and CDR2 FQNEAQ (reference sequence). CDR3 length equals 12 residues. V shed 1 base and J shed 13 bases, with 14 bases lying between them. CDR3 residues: CASSLEGTGFYF. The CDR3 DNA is TGTGCCAGCAGCTTAGAGGGGACGGGATTCTACTTC.

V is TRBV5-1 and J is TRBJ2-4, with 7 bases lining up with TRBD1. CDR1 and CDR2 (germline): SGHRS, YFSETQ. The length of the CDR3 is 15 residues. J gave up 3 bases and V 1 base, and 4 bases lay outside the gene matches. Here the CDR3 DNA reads TGCGCCAGCAGCTTGAAGGGGGCAGGCAAAAACATTCAGTACTTC. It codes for CASSLKGAGKNIQYF. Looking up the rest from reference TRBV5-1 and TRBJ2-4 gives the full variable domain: KAGVTQTPRYLIKTRGQQVTLSCSPISGHRSVSWYQQTPGQGLQFLFEYFSETQRNKGNFPGRFSGRQFSNSRSEMNVSTLELGDSALYLCASSLKGAGKNIQYFGAGTRLSVL.

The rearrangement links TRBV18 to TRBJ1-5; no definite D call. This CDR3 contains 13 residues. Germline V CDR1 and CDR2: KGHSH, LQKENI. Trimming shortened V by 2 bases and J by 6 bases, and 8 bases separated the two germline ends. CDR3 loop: CASSPGPFQPQHF. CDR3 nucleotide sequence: TGTGCCAGCTCACCAGGCCCATTTCAGCCCCAGCATTTT.

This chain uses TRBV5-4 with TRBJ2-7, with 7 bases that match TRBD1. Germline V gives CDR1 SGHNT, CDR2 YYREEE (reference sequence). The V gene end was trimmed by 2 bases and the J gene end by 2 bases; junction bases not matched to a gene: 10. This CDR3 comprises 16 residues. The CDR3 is CASSLHRGRQAYEQYF. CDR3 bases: TGTGCCAGCAGCTTACACAGGGGTCGTCAGGCCTACGAGCAGTACTTC.

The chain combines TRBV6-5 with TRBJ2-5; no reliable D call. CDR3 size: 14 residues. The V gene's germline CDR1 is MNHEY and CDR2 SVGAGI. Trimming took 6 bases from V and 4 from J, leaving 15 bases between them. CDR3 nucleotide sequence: TGTGCCAGCAGCCGAGCCGACGGACGAGAGACCCAGTACTTC. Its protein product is CASSRADGRETQYF.

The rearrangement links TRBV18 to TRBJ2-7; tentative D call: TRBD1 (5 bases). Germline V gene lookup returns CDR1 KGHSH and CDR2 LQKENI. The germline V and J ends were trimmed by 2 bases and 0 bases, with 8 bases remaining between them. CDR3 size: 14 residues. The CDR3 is CASSPNRISYEQYF. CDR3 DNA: TGTGCCAGCTCACCAAACAGGATCTCCTACGAGCAGTACTTC.

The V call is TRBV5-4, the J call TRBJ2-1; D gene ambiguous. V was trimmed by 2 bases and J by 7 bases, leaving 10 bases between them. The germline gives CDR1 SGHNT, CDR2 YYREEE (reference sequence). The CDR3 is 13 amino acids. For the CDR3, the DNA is TGTGCCAGCAGCTTTTCGATTGTAAATGAGCAGTTCTTC. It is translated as CASSFSIVNEQFF.

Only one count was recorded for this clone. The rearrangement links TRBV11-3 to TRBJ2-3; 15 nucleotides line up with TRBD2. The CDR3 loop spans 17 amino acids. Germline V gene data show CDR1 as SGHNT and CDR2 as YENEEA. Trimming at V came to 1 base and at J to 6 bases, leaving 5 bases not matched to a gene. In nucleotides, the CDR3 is TGTGCCAGCAGCTTAGGGACTAGCGGGGGGGCCGGGGATACGCAGTATTTT. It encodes CASSLGTSGGAGDTQYF.

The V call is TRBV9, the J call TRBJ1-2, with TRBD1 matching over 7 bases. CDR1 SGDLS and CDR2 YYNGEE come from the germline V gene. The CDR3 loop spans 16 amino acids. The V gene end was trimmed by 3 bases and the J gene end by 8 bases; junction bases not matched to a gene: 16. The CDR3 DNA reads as TGTGCCAGCAGCGCCCGCCCTGGACAGGAGATCGGGGGCTACACCTTC. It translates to CASSARPGQEIGGYTF.

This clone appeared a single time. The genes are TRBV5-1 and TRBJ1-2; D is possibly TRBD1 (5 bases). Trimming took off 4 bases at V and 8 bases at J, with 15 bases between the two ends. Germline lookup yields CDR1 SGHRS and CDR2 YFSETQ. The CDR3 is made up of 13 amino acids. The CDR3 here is CASSLAGRGGYTF. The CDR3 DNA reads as TGCGCCAGCAGCCTCGCAGGGAGAGGAGGCTACACCTTC.

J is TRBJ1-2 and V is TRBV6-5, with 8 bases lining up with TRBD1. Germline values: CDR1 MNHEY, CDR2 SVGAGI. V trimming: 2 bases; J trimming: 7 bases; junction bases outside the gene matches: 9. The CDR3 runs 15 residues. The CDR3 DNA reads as TGTGCCAGCAGTTACGATGGCAGGGGGCGCGTTGGCTACACCTTC. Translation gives CASSYDGRGRVGYTF.

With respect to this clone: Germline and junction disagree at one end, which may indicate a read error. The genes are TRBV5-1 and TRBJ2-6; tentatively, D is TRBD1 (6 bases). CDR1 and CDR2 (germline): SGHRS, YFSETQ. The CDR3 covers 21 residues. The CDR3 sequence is CVSSLHSPLRTVHSGANVLTF. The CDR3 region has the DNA TGCGTCAGCAGCTTGCATTCTCCTCTTCGGACAGTCCACTCTGGGGCCAACGTCCTGACTTTC. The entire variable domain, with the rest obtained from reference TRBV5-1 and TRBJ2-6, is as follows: KAGVTQTPRYLIKTRGQQVTLSCSPISGHRSVSWYQQTPGQGLQFLFEYFSETQRNKGNFPGRFSGRQFSNSRSEMNVSTLELGDSALYLCVSSLHSPLRTVHSGANVLTFGAGSRLTVL.

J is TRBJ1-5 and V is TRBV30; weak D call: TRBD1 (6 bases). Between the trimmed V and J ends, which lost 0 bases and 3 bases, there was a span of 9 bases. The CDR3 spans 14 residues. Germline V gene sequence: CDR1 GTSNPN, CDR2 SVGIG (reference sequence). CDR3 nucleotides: TGTGCCTGGAGTGTTGGACAGAACAATCAGCCCCAGCATTTT. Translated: CAWSVGQNNQPQHF.

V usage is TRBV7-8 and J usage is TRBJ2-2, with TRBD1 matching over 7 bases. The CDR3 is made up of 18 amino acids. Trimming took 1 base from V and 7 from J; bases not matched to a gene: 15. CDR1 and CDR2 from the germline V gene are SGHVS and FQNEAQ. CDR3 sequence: CASSLDWARQGRDGELFF. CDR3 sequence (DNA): TGTGCCAGCAGCTTAGATTGGGCCCGACAGGGCCGAGACGGGGAGCTGTTTTTT.

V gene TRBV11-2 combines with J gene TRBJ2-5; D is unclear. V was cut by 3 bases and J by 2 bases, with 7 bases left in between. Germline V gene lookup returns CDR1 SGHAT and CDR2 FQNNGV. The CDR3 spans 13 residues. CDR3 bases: TGTGCCAGCAGCTTCGTCCTGCAAGAGACCCAGTACTTC. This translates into CASSFVLQETQYF.

The CDR3 region is CASSGGLAGAIETQYF. CDR3 DNA sequence: TGCGCCAGCAGCGGGGGACTAGCGGGGGCTATAGAGACCCAGTACTTC. The chain is built from TRBV5-1 and TRBJ2-5; 14 bases are a match to TRBD2. V was pared by 4 bases and J by 4 bases, with 6 bases of the junction left unmatched. The germline V gene has CDR1 SGHRS and CDR2 YFSETQ. The CDR3 loop spans 16 amino acids.

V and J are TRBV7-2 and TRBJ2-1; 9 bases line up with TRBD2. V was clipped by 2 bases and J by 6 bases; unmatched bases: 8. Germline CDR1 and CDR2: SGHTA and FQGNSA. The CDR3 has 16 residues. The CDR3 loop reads CASSLMASGVSNEQFF. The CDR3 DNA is TGTGCCAGCAGCTTAATGGCTAGCGGGGTGAGCAATGAGCAGTTCTTC.

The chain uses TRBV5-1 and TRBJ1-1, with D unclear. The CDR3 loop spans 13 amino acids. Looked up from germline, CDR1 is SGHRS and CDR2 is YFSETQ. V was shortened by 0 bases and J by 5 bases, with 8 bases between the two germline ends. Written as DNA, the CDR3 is TGCGCCAGCAGCTTGGACAGCCTTACTGAAGCTTTCTTT. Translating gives CASSLDSLTEAFF.

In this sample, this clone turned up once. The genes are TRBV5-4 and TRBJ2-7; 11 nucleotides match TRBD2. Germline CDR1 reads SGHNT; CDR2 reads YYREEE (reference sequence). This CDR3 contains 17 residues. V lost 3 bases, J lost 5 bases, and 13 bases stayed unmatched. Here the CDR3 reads CASSSPTTSGGRNEQYF. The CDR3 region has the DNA TGTGCCAGCAGCTCCCCTACTACTAGCGGGGGCCGGAACGAGCAGTACTTC.

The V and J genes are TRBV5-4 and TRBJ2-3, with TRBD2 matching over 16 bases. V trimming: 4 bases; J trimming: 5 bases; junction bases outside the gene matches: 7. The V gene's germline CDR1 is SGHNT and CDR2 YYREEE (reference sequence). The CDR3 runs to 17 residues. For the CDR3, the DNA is TGTGCCAGCAGCGCCGGGACTAGCGGGGGGGCCAGAGATACGCAGTATTTT. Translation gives CASSAGTSGGARDTQYF.

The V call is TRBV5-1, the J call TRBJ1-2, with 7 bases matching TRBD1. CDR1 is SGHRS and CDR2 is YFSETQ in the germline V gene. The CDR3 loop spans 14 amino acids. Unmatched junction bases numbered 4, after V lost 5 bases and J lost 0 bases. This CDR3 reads CASSPGTANYGYTF. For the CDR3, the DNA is TGCGCCAGCAGTCCCGGGACAGCTAACTATGGCTACACCTTC.

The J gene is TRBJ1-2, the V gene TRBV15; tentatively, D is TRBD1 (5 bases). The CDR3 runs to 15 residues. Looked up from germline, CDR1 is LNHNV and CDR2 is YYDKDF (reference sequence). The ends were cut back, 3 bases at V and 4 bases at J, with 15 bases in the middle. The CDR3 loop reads CATSRDKIGAYGYTF. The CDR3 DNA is TGTGCCACCAGCAGGGATAAGATCGGGGCCTATGGCTACACCTTC.

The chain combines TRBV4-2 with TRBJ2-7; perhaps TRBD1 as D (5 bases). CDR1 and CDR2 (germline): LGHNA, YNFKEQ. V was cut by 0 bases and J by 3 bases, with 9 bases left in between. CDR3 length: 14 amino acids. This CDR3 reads CASSQDKGHYEQYF. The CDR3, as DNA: TGTGCCAGCAGCCAAGATAAGGGGCACTACGAGCAGTACTTC.

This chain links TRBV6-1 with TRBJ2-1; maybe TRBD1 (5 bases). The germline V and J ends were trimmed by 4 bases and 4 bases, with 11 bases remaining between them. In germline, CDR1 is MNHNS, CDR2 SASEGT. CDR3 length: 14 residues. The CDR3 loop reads CASSGQGRYNEQFF. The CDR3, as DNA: TGTGCCAGCAGTGGCCAGGGAAGGTACAATGAGCAGTTCTTC.